The sample holds one count of the clone carrying this T cell receptor (beta chain). This sample is part of a study of Graves' ophthalmopathy and Graves' hyperthyroidism. CDR1 is DFQATT, CDR2 SNEGSKA, per germline (reference sequence). The CDR3 has 15 residues. The TCR beta CDR3 regions underwent amplification from RNA transcripts. Second-round multiplex PCR followed a first-round RT-PCR using HTBI primers. Each CDR3 protein gets one entry after TCRdb re-called the multiplex PCR reads with MiXCR. The profile shows about 740,000 distinct CDR3 sequences, about 44% of them singletons. This clonotype was sampled from an adult man with Graves' ophthalmopathy. Sequencing was done on a sample of peripheral blood. The V gene is TRBV20-1, the J gene TRBJ2-7; D is possibly TRBD2 (5 bases). The end of the DNA aligns better with TRBJ2-1, so the J call may be wrong. The CDR3 loop reads CSARGFGMPYNEQFF. In nucleotides, the CDR3 is TGCAGTGCTAGAGGTTTCGGGATGCCGTACAATGAGCAGTTCTTC.